This passage covers 27 T cell receptor beta chains from one sample sequenced in a study of T cells in tuberculosis (dated by TCRdb to the late 2010s). Reading the label with the study, this specimen's time point is: new active TB diagnosis, blood taken before or within 7 days of starting treatment. The library was made by the immunoSEQ multiplex PCR assay. As stored in TCRdb, this immuneACCESS dataset retains in-frame rearrangements with V and J assigned. A fraction of the clones does not appear; measured against another copy, unresolved V genes explain less than half of the discrepancy, and the remainder lacks a known reason. Across this sample there are about 49,000 clones, with 90% to 95% seen only once. The leading ten clones occupy around 1.4% of the sample. The sample was PBMCs, taken at tuberculosis diagnosis. These receptors came from an adult with tuberculosis.

The chain joins TRBV10-2 to TRBJ1-2; D is unclear. Between the trimmed V and J ends, which lost 7 bases and 9 bases, there was a span of 18 bases. From germline, CDR1 is WSHSY and CDR2 SAAADI. The CDR3 loop spans 13 amino acids. CDR3 bases: TGCGCCAGCACCCCCGCCGGGATAGGGAGCTACACCTTC. This translates into CASTPAGIGSYTF.

This chain connects TRBV29-1 to TRBJ2-1; TRBD2 matches at 7 bases. The CDR3 is 16 amino acids. Trimming cost V 3 bases and J 0 bases; bases outside gene matches: 8. The germline V gene has CDR1 SQVTM and CDR2 ANQGSEA. The CDR3 coding sequence is TGCAGCGTTGAGGGCAGCGGGATTCGCTCCTACAATGAGCAGTTCTTC. Its protein is CSVEGSGIRSYNEQFF.

The chain couples TRBV9 to TRBJ2-2; 7 bases are shared with TRBD1. Germline CDR1 reads SGDLS; CDR2 reads YYNGEE. This CDR3 has 17 amino acids. Losses at the gene ends were 3 bases for V and 4 bases for J; bases not matched to a gene: 12. The CDR3 protein is CASSETPPGQFTGELFF. CDR3 bases: TGTGCCAGCAGCGAGACGCCGCCGGGACAGTTCACCGGGGAGCTGTTTTTT.

The CDR3 is CASRGDRSKGTF. The CDR3 DNA is TGTGCCAGCAGGGGGGACAGGTCAAAAGGGACCTTC. This chain connects TRBV2 to TRBJ1-2; 8 bases are shared with TRBD1. Per germline, CDR1 SNHLY and CDR2 FYNNEI. The length of the CDR3 is 12 residues. The V and J ends lost 6 bases and 14 bases, in that order; junction bases with no gene match: 11.

CDR3 region: CASSLDDSLLAKNIQYF. The CDR3, as DNA: TGCGCCAGCAGCTTGGACGACAGTTTATTAGCCAAAAACATTCAGTACTTC. The chain recombines TRBV5-1 with TRBJ2-4; a possible D gene is TRBD1 (5 bases). This CDR3 is 17 amino acids long. V lost 0 bases, J lost 0 bases, and 13 bases lay in between. Germline-derived CDR1 and CDR2 are SGHRS and YFSETQ. Full variable domain (remainder filled in from reference TRBV5-1 and TRBJ2-4): KAGVTQTPRYLIKTRGQQVTLSCSPISGHRSVSWYQQTPGQGLQFLFEYFSETQRNKGNFPGRFSGRQFSNSRSEMNVSTLELGDSALYLCASSLDDSLLAKNIQYFGAGTRLSVL.

This sequence joins TRBV19 and TRBJ2-1, with D perhaps matching TRBD2 (6 bases). V was pared by 3 bases and J by 8 bases, with 14 bases between. This CDR3 spans 14 amino acids. The V gene's germline CDR1 is LNHDA and CDR2 SQIVND (reference sequence). CDR3 in amino acids: CASSMEGLGYEQFF. The CDR3 DNA reads TGTGCCAGTAGTATGGAGGGCCTCGGTTATGAGCAGTTCTTC.

The rearrangement uses TRBV30 and TRBJ2-3; 7 bases align to TRBD2. V was pared by 2 bases and J by 3 bases, with 8 bases of the junction left unmatched. Germline V CDR1 and CDR2: GTSNPN, SVGIG (reference sequence). CDR3 length: 15 amino acids. The CDR3 DNA follows: TGTGCCTGGAGTTCCACTAGCGCCTTTACAGATACGCAGTATTTT. This gives the protein CAWSSTSAFTDTQYF. Based on the CDR3 plus reference TRBV30 and TRBJ2-3, the full variable domain is SQTIHQWPATLVQPVGSPLSLECTVEGTSNPNLYWYRQAAGRGLQLLFYSVGIGQISSEVPQNLSASRPQDRQFILSSKKLLLSDSGFYLCAWSSTSAFTDTQYFGPGTRLTVL.

The chain couples TRBV9 to TRBJ2-3; D uncertain. Trimming pared 0 bases from V and 2 bases from J, leaving 4 bases between. This CDR3 has 13 residues. Germline CDR1 is SGDLS and CDR2 is YYNGEE. This chain's CDR3 is CASSVGLTDTQYF. The CDR3 nucleotides read TGTGCCAGCAGCGTAGGACTCACAGATACGCAGTATTTT.

This chain joins TRBV30 and TRBJ2-1; TRBD2 matches 12 bases. J was trimmed by 4 bases and V by 3 bases; bases with no gene match: 1. This CDR3 has 14 residues. The V gene's germline CDR1 is GTSNPN and CDR2 SVGIG (reference sequence). CDR3: CAWRTSGRYNEQFF. DNA of the CDR3: TGTGCCTGGAGGACTAGCGGGAGATACAATGAGCAGTTCTTC.

This clone has only one observation. The CDR3 bases are TGTGCCAGCAGCGTAGGGGCACTAGTCTACAATGAGCAGTTCTTC. The encoded protein is CASSVGALVYNEQFF. The J gene is TRBJ2-1, the V gene TRBV9, with D possibly being TRBD2 (5 bases). Trimming removed 0 bases from V and 3 bases from J, with 10 bases in between. Per the germline V gene, CDR1 is SGDLS and CDR2 is YYNGEE. This CDR3 contains 15 residues.

V usage is TRBV9 and J usage is TRBJ1-2; 8 positions agree with TRBD1. This CDR3 contains 15 residues. Germline CDR1 is SGDLS and CDR2 is YYNGEE. Unmatched junction bases numbered 13, after V lost 4 bases and J lost 8 bases. This chain's CDR3 is CASSFRTGNENGYTF. In nucleotides, the CDR3 is TGTGCCAGCAGCTTCCGGACAGGGAATGAGAACGGCTACACCTTC.

This clone was seen just once. The chain is built from TRBV30 and TRBJ1-4; 9 nucleotides agree with TRBD1. Germline V gives CDR1 GTSNPN, CDR2 SVGIG (reference sequence). This CDR3 has 12 residues. V lost 8 bases and J lost 8; bases outside the gene matches: 6. The CDR3 sequence is CAGDREMEKLFF. CDR3 bases: TGTGCCGGGGACAGGGAGATGGAAAAACTGTTTTTT. The variable domain in full, completed from reference TRBV30 and TRBJ1-4, reads SQTIHQWPATLVQPVGSPLSLECTVEGTSNPNLYWYRQAAGRGLQLLFYSVGIGQISSEVPQNLSASRPQDRQFILSSKKLLLSDSGFYLCAGDREMEKLFFGSGTQLSVL.

V usage is TRBV28 and J usage is TRBJ2-3, with 7 positions matching TRBD1. The J segment lost 4 bases and the V segment lost 5 bases, leaving 18 bases of the junction unmatched. This CDR3 spans 18 amino acids. Germline CDR1 and CDR2: MDHEN and SYDVKM. The CDR3 protein is CASSTQTPGQKAADTQYF. For the CDR3, the DNA is TGTGCCAGCAGTACCCAGACCCCGGGACAGAAGGCCGCAGATACGCAGTATTTT.

The V gene is TRBV6-1, the J gene TRBJ1-2, with D tentatively TRBD1 (5 bases). V was clipped by 2 bases and J by 8 bases, with 12 bases between them. Germline V gene lookup returns CDR1 MNHNS and CDR2 SASEGT. The CDR3 length is 13 residues. The CDR3 reads CASSEWRQGGYTF. As DNA, the CDR3 is TGTGCCAGCAGTGAATGGCGTCAGGGCGGCTACACCTTC.

The chain couples TRBV5-6 to TRBJ2-1, with a weak D call TRBD2 (5 bases). The CDR3 extends over 17 amino acids. Germline loops: CDR1 SGHDT, CDR2 YYEEEE. Trimming cost V 0 bases and J 0 bases, with 13 bases left between them. The CDR3 nucleotides read TGTGCCAGCAGCTTGGCCGGGATCCACTCCTCCTACAATGAGCAGTTCTTC. Translating it yields CASSLAGIHSSYNEQFF.

The chain uses TRBV27 and TRBJ2-1, with 13 bases that match TRBD2. Germline V gene lookup returns CDR1 MNHEY and CDR2 SMNVEV (reference sequence). Trimming took 7 bases from V and 8 from J; bases not matched to a gene: 8. The length of the CDR3 is 15 residues. The CDR3 here is CASTPTSGRADEQFF. In DNA, the CDR3 is TGTGCCAGCACCCCCACTAGCGGGAGGGCCGATGAGCAGTTCTTC.

V is TRBV4-2 and J is TRBJ2-5; D is possibly TRBD1 (6 bases). Germline V gene lookup returns CDR1 LGHNA and CDR2 YNFKEQ. The germline V and J ends were trimmed by 1 base and 2 bases, with 11 bases remaining between them. The length of the CDR3 is 15 residues. CDR3 DNA: TGTGCCAGCAGCCAAGTTCACGGACAGCAAGAGACCCAGTACTTC. Its translation is CASSQVHGQQETQYF.

This clone was observed once. The chain joins TRBV27 to TRBJ2-1; D is possibly TRBD2 (7 bases). Germline-derived CDR1 and CDR2 are MNHEY and SMNVEV (reference sequence). Trimming pared 5 bases from V and 10 bases from J, leaving 18 bases between. CDR3 length: 14 amino acids. CDR3 residues: CASSGGGRTDEQFF. The CDR3 region has the DNA TGTGCCAGCAGTGGGGGGGGCCGGACAGACGAGCAGTTCTTC.

The chain has TRBV5-4 and TRBJ1-2; 7 bases match TRBD1. Germline CDR1 reads SGHNT; CDR2 reads YYREEE (reference sequence). CDR3 length: 14 amino acids. Trimming at V came to 7 bases and at J to 0 bases, leaving 6 bases not matched to a gene. CDR3 loop: CASAQGQANYGYTF. The CDR3 DNA reads as TGTGCCAGCGCACAAGGACAGGCTAACTATGGCTACACCTTC.

This clone occurred once. The gene calls are TRBV9 and TRBJ1-3; possibly TRBD1 for D (5 bases). V gave up 0 bases and J gave up 0 bases, with 13 bases separating them. From germline, CDR1 is SGDLS and CDR2 YYNGEE. The CDR3 has 17 residues. In DNA, the CDR3 is TGTGCCAGCAGCGTAGAGCCAAGGGGCCGCTCTGGAAACACCATATATTTT. This translates into CASSVEPRGRSGNTIYF.

DNA of the CDR3: TGTGCCAGCAGCGCGCCGGGACTAGCGGGACGGGAGCAGTTCTTC. Protein: CASSAPGLAGREQFF. The chain employs TRBV5-4 and TRBJ2-1; 13 positions agree with TRBD2. CDR1 is SGHNT and CDR2 is YYREEE in the germline V gene (reference sequence). This CDR3 has 15 residues. V shed 4 bases and J 10 bases; nucleotides not matched to a gene: 8.

The chain is built from TRBV19 and TRBJ2-1; 12 bases map to TRBD1. The trim removed 3 bases at V and 6 bases at J, leaving 6 bases unmatched. There are 16 residues in the CDR3. Per germline, CDR1 LNHDA and CDR2 SQIVND (reference sequence). The CDR3 DNA reads as TGTGCCAGTAGTATTATCGGGACAGGGGGCTTCAATGAGCAGTTCTTC. It specifies CASSIIGTGGFNEQFF.

The chain couples TRBV9 to TRBJ2-1, with TRBD2 identical over 7 bases. V lost 4 bases and J lost 6; bases outside the gene matches: 4. The CDR3 totals 13 residues. The germline V gene has CDR1 SGDLS and CDR2 YYNGEE. CDR3 region: CASSPSGPNEQFF. In DNA form, the CDR3 reads TGTGCCAGCAGCCCTAGCGGCCCCAATGAGCAGTTCTTC.

The chain employs TRBV7-3 and TRBJ2-5, with 8 bases fitting TRBD2. Looked up from germline, CDR1 is SGHTA and CDR2 is FQGTGA. The V segment lost 0 bases and the J segment 0 bases; nucleotides outside the gene matches: 6. The CDR3 spans 17 residues. The CDR3 coding sequence is TGTGCCAGCAGCTTAACCGGTATTAGCGGGGACCAAGAGACCCAGTACTTC. Amino acid sequence: CASSLTGISGDQETQYF. The variable domain in full, with the rest retrieved from reference TRBV7-3 and TRBJ2-5, is GAGVSQTPSNKVTEKGKYVELRCDPISGHTALYWYRQSLGQGPEFLIYFQGTGAADDSGLPNDRFFAVRPEGSVSTLKIQRTERGDSAVYLCASSLTGISGDQETQYFGPGTRLLVL.

The V and J genes are TRBV30 and TRBJ1-3; no reliable D call. Germline lookup yields CDR1 GTSNPN and CDR2 SVGIG (reference sequence). Trimming shortened V by 2 bases and J by 4 bases, and 6 bases separated the two germline ends. CDR3 length: 12 amino acids. CDR3 in DNA: TGTGCCTGGAGTTTCCAGGGAAACACCATATATTTT. Amino acids: CAWSFQGNTIYF.

V and J are TRBV7-9 and TRBJ2-7; 10 positions match TRBD2. V lost 4 bases and J lost 4; bases outside the gene matches: 4. Germline V gene data show CDR1 as SEHNR and CDR2 as FQNEAQ (reference sequence). The length of the CDR3 is 14 residues. The CDR3 region has the DNA TGTGCCAGCAGCTACTTAGCGGGAGGATACGAGCAGTACTTC. This codes for CASSYLAGGYEQYF.

The chain is built from TRBV6-5 and TRBJ1-2; D gene unclear. In germline, CDR1 is MNHEY, CDR2 SVGAGI. With 6 bases removed from V and 0 bases from J, the gap between germline ends came to 11 bases. This CDR3 is built from 14 residues. CDR3 sequence reads: CASRFRKTNYGYTF. The CDR3 DNA is TGTGCCAGCAGATTCAGGAAGACTAACTATGGCTACACCTTC.